This TCR beta chain was sequenced for a study of blood T cell repertoires in COVID-19 (TCRdb year 2020). Background for the entire study: The collaborator samples originated in the United States, Italy and Spain and spanned the acute and convalescent phases of COVID-19. The prospective study material was composed of cDNA or gDNA derived from T cells, B-cell-depleted T cells, or PBMCs. Deeply sampled blood TCRbeta repertoires from subjects exposed to, actively infected with, or recovered from COVID-19 were included in the dataset. The repertoires were released in a freely available public database intended as a resource for research on the immune response to SARS-CoV-2. The samples were drawn from the first 160 participants of the ongoing ImmuneRACE study and from over a thousand subjects provided by 6 global collaborators. Sample metadata almost always included a de-identified subject ID, COVID-19 status, age in years and sex. Where HLA class I and class II types were available, the types were taken from metadata supplied by the sample provider, not from assay-based typing. Findings and caveats that apply to the study as a whole: The amount of clinical and demographic metadata varied by source and participant and was provided uncurated.

Collaborating institutions collected whole blood in K2EDTA tubes following their own protocols. For TCRbeta analysis, collaborator samples were shipped as frozen whole blood, as isolated PBMCs, or as DNA extracted from either sample type. The immunoSEQ Assay, a bias-controlled multiplex PCR, was used to amplify TCRbeta CDR3 regions from genomic DNA. The paper's processing steps were these. Nucleated cell counts per sample were estimated from amplification of reference gene primers within the assay. Sequence reads were collapsed and filtered to measure the absolute abundance of every unique TCRbeta CDR3 rearrangement. For each sample, productive Simpson clonality was calculated as the square root of Simpson's diversity index over productive rearrangements. Entries here come from immuneACCESS through TCRdb and include only in-frame sequences with V and J called. Some clones fail to appear in such tables; in the studies checked, an unresolved V gene covers under half of the shortfall, and the cause of the remainder is unknown. D and trimming were read from the DNA, whereas the V and J calls and clone size are those reported in that table. This sample gives some 140,000 clones in total; 84% of them show up just once. The ten largest clonotypes hold over 1.1% of the sample.

In regard to this clone: The specificity of this receptor is unknown. Base qualities are not at hand, and no much larger clone is one base apart.

CDR1 MDHEN and CDR2 SYDVKM were looked up in the germline V gene. The CDR3 spans 14 residues, from the cysteine through the phenylalanine. The entry retains the CDR3 DNA only, 42 bases that are in frame from base 1. Trimmed from V: 7 bases; trimmed from J: 7 bases; junction bases lacking a gene match: 9. Sequencing was performed on peripheral blood. The source of this sequence is a man aged 55-75 years with acute or convalescent COVID-19. The sequence links TRBV28 to TRBJ2-2; TRBD2 aligns with 7 central bases. The DNA sequence is TGTGCCAGCAATGGTCTCGCGGGGGTCGGGGAGCTGTTTTTT. This encodes CASNGLAGVGELFF. With the portions outside the CDR3 filled from the reference TRBV28 and TRBJ2-2 genes, the complete variable region becomes DVKVTQSSRYLVKRTGEKVFLECVQDMDHENMFWYRQDPGLGLRLIYFSYDVKMKEKGDIPEGYSVSREKKERFSLILESASTNQTSMYLCASNGLAGVGELFFGEGSRLTVL.